This T cell receptor beta chain is drawn from a study of blood T cell repertoires in COVID-19. Study summary: The United States, Italy and Spain provided the acute and convalescent COVID-19 samples.

V lost 3 bases, J lost 0 bases, and 9 bases lay in between. Germline assignment: CDR1 LNHDA and CDR2 SQIVND (reference sequence). The CDR3 loop spans 15 amino acids. Methods used by the authors: Reference gene primer amplification gave nucleated cell count estimates. Using immunoSEQ multiplex PCR, the repertoire was profiled, and TCRdb retains in-frame clones only, with some absent. The DNA gave D and trimming, while V, J and clone size come from that table. The table records about 180,000 clones, roughly 85% of them present only once. Self-reported history from a screening survey and questionnaire set each donor's cohort. Each recovered donor of Cohort 3 presented with two negative PCRs, clearance, or symptom resolution.

This sequence originates from a woman aged 18-29 years who had recovered from COVID-19. Sequenced: PBMCs or T cells enriched from blood (not recorded which). The chain carries TRBV19 and TRBJ1-3; D remains ambiguous. CDR3 loop: CASSIEQYSGNTIYF. The CDR3 nucleotides read TGTGCCAGTAGTATCGAACAATACTCTGGAAACACCATATATTTT. The whole variable domain, filled in from reference TRBV19 and TRBJ1-3, reads DGGITQSPKYLFRKEGQNVTLSCEQNLNHDAMYWYRQDPGQGLRLIYYSQIVNDFQKGDIAEGYSVSREKKESFPLTVTSAQKNPTAFYLCASSIEQYSGNTIYFGEGSWLTVV.